This TCR beta chain was recorded in a study of blood T cell repertoires in COVID-19. Overall study: COVID-19 samples collected from the United States, Italy and Spain covered acute and convalescent phases. T cells, B-cell-depleted T cells, or PBMCs provided the cDNA or gDNA that served as material.

CDR1 and CDR2 from the germline V gene are ENHRY and SYGVKD. The V end lost 8 bases, the J end lost 4 bases, and 14 bases lay between the germline ends. This CDR3 is built from 13 residues. Original analysis: The assay estimated nucleated cells by amplifying reference gene primers. Data came from immunoSEQ multiplex PCR; TCRdb stores just in-frame clones and leaves some out. Clone size and V and J calls were adopted from that table, with D and trimming inferred from the DNA. The table shows under 150,000 clones, with about 85% occurring only once. The count of this clone is one. This TCR was recovered from an elderly man with acute or convalescent COVID-19. This chain connects TRBV10-3 to TRBJ1-1, with D possibly TRBD1 on 6 matching bases. Material for sequencing was peripheral blood. CDR3 amino acids: CAIAPRGGTEAFF. CDR3 DNA: TGTGCCATCGCCCCGAGGGGGGGCACTGAAGCTTTCTTT.